This T cell receptor beta chain was sequenced during a study of cytomegalovirus exposure and HLA in healthy donors. Study-level points and caveats: Later, an analysis found that common viral pathogens appeared to be linked with several of the most significant clusters.

PCR employed 60 Vbeta and 13 Jbeta primers. Libraries were prepared by immunoSEQ multiplex PCR; TCRdb keeps only in-frame clonotypes and omits some of them. The sample includes 150,000 to 170,000 clones, around 79% of them seen just once. A remark on this clone: The antigen remains unidentified. Relative to the germline gene, one junction end is altered; a read error may explain this.

Input material: PBMCs. This sequence originates from a man in his late teens or twenties in good health and CMV-seronegative.

CDR3 residues: CSSGITGLPSNEKLFF. CDR3 coding DNA: TGTTCCAGCGGGATTACAGGGTTACCCAGTAATGAAAAACTGTTTTTT. This chain joins TRBV7-9 and TRBJ1-4, with D perhaps TRBD1 (6 bases). Looked up from germline, CDR1 is SEHNR and CDR2 is FQNEAQ (reference sequence). The CDR3 has 16 residues.